This T cell receptor beta chain appears in the sequencing data of a study of cytomegalovirus exposure and HLA in healthy donors. The CDR3 length is 12 residues. The V gene's germline CDR1 is SEHNR and CDR2 FQNEAQ (reference sequence). V shed 2 bases and J shed 8 bases, with 9 bases lying between them. A multiplex PCR was run with 60 Vbeta primers and 13 Jbeta primers. Clones were sequenced by immunoSEQ multiplex PCR, and TCRdb holds only the in-frame ones, with some missing. Of under 150,000 clones listed, 79% are singletons. This clonotype was obtained from a male donor in good health and CMV-seronegative. The specimen sequenced was PBMCs. The gene calls are TRBV7-9 and TRBJ1-2; D not certain. Here the CDR3 DNA reads TGTGCCAGCAGCTTATTAGGGAGCGGCTACACCTTC. Amino acid sequence: CASSLLGSGYTF.